This T cell receptor (beta chain) was obtained from a study of blood T cell repertoires in COVID-19. Study-wide background: In each case, the material was cDNA or gDNA derived from T cells, B-cell-depleted T cells, or PBMCs.

In the source study's methods: Scientists estimated how many nucleated cells there were by amplifying reference gene primers. Profiled with immunoSEQ multiplex PCR; TCRdb holds only in-frame clones, not every one. V, J and clone size are taken as reported in that table, and D and trimming were inferred from the DNA itself. The sample holds 55,000 to 80,000 clones, roughly 86% seen once. The CDR3 spans 15 residues. Unmatched junction bases numbered 11, after V lost 8 bases and J lost 5 bases. Germline CDR1 and CDR2: MDHEN and SYDVKM. Material for sequencing was peripheral blood. The chain joins TRBV28 to TRBJ2-7, with TRBD2 identical over 11 bases. This receptor was obtained from a woman in her 70s with acute or convalescent COVID-19. The DNA of the CDR3 is TGTGCCAGCGTACCACTAGCGGGAGTTTCCCACGAGCAGTACTTC. Translated, it gives CASVPLAGVSHEQYF.